This T cell receptor (beta chain) appears in the sequencing data of a study of cytomegalovirus exposure and HLA in healthy donors. The length of the CDR3 is 17 residues. The V and J ends lost 2 bases and 7 bases, in that order; junction bases with no gene match: 11. Germline CDR1 reads MDHEN; CDR2 reads SYDVKM. The PCR made use of 60 Vbeta and 13 Jbeta primers. Libraries were prepared by immunoSEQ multiplex PCR; TCRdb keeps only in-frame clonotypes and omits some of them. This sample contains 55,000 to 85,000 clones. Sequencing used PBMCs. The rearrangement uses TRBV28 and TRBJ1-1; 12 positions agree with TRBD1. This clonotype was obtained from a female donor in good health and CMV-seropositive. The CDR3 region has the DNA TGTGCCAGCAGTTTACCGGGACAGGGGGCCAAGGTTCGTGAAGCTTTCTTT. Protein: CASSLPGQGAKVREAFF.